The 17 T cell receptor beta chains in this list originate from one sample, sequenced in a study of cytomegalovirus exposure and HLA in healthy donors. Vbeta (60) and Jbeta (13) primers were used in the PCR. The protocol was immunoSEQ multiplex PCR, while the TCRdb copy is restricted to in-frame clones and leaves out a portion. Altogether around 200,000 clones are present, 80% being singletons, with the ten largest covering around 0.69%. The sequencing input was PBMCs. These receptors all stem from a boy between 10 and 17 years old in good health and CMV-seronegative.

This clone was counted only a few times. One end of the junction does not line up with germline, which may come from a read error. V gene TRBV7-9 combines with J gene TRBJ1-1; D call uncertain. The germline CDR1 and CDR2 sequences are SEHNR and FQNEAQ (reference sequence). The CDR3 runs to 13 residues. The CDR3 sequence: CSSSFPLNTEAFF. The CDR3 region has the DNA TGTTCCAGCAGCTTCCCGTTAAACACTGAAGCTTTCTTT.

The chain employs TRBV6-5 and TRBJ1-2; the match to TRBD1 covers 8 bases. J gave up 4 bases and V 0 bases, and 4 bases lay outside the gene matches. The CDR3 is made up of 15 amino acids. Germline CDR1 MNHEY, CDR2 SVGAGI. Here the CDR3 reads CASSYSTGTGYGYTF. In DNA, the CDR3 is TGTGCCAGCAGTTACTCGACTGGGACAGGCTATGGCTACACCTTC.

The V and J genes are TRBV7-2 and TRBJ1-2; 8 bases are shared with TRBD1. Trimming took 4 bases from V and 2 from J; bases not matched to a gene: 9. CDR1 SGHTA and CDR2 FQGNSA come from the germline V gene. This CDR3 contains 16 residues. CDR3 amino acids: CASSSPTRQGNYGYTF. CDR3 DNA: TGTGCCAGCAGCTCCCCCACCCGACAGGGGAACTATGGCTACACCTTC.

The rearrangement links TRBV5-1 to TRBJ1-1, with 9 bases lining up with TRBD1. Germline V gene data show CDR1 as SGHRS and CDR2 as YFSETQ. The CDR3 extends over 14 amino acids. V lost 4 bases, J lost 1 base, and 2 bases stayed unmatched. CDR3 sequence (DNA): TGCGCCAGCAGCCAGGACAGGGGGAACACTGAAGCTTTCTTT. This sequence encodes CASSQDRGNTEAFF.

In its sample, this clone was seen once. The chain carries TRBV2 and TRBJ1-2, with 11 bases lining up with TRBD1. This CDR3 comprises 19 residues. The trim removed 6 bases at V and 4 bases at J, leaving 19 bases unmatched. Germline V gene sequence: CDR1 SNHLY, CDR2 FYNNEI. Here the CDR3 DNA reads TGTGCCAGCAGCCCTCACAGCCTTCTCCGGGACAGGGGGATCTATGGCTACACCTTC. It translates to CASSPHSLLRDRGIYGYTF.

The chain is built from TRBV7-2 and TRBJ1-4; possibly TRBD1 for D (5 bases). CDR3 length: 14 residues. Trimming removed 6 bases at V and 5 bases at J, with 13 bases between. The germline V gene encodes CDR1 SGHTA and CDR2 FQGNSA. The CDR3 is CASSFRVGNEKLFF. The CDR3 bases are TGTGCCAGCAGTTTCAGGGTAGGGAATGAAAAACTGTTTTTT.

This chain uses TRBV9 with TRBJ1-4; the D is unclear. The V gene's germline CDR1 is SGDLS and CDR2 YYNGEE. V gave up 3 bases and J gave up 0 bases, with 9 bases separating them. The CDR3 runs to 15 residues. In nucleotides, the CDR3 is TGTGCCAGCAGCGGTGACACTGCAACTAATGAAAAACTGTTTTTT. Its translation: CASSGDTATNEKLFF.

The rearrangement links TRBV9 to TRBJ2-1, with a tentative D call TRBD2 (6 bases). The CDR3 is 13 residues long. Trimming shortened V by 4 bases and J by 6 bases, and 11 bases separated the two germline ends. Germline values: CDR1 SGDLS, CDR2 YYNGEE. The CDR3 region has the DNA TGTGCCAGCAGCCCCCAGCGGGTCAATGAGCAGTTCTTC. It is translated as CASSPQRVNEQFF.

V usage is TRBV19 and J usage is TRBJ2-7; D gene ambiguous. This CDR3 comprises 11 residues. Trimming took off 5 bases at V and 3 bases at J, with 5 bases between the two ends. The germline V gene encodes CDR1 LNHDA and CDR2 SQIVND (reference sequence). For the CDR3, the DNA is TGTGCCAGTAGTTCCCGCTACGAGCAGTACTTC. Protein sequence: CASSSRYEQYF.

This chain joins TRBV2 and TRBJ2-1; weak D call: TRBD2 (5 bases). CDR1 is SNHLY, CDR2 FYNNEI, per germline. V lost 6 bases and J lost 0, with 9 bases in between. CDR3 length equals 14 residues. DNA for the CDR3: TGTGCCAGCAGCCTAGCAGGCTCCTACAATGAGCAGTTCTTC. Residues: CASSLAGSYNEQFF.

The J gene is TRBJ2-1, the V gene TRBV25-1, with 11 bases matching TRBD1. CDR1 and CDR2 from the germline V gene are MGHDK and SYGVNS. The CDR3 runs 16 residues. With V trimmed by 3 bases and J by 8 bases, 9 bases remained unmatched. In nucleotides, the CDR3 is TGTGCCAGCAGTGACCGGACAGGGGGCCCTTACCATGAGCAGTTCTTC. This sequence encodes CASSDRTGGPYHEQFF.

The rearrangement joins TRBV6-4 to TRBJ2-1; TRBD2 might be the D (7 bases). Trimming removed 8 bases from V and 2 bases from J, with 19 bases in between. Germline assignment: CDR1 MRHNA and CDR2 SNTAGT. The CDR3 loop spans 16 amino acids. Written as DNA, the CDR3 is TGTGCCAGCCATCCCGTTGGGGGGGGCGCCTACAATGAGCAGTTCTTC. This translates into CASHPVGGGAYNEQFF.

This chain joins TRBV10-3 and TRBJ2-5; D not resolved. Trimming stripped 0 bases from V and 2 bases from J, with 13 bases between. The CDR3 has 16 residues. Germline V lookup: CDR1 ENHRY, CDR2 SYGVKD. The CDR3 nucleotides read TGTGCCATCAGTGAGTCGTTCGCAGGCCTTCAAGAGACCCAGTACTTC. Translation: CAISESFAGLQETQYF.

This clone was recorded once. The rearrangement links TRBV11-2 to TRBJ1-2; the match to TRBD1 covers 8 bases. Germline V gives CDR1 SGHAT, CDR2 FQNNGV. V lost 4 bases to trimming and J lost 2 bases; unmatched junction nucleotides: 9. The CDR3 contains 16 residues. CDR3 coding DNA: TGTGCCAGCAGCTCCACTGAGACAGGGGACAACTATGGCTACACCTTC. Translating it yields CASSSTETGDNYGYTF.

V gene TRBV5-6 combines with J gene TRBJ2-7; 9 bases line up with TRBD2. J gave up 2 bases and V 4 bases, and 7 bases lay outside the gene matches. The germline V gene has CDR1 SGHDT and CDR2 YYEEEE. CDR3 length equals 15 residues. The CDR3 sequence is CASSPRGGGPYEQYF. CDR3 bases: TGTGCCAGCAGCCCCCGCGGGGGGGGGCCCTACGAGCAGTACTTC.

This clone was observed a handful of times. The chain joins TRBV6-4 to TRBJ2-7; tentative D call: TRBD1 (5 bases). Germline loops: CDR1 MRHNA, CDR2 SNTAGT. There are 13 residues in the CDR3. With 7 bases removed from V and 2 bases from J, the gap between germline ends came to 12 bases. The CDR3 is CASTRQKAYEQYF. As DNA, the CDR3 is TGTGCCAGCACCCGACAGAAAGCCTACGAGCAGTACTTC.

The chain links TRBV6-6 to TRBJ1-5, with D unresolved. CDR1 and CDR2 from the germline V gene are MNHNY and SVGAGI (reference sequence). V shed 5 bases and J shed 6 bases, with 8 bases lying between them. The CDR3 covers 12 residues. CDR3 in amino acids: CASSTPTQPQHF. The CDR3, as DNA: TGTGCCAGCAGTACCCCTACTCAGCCCCAGCATTTT.